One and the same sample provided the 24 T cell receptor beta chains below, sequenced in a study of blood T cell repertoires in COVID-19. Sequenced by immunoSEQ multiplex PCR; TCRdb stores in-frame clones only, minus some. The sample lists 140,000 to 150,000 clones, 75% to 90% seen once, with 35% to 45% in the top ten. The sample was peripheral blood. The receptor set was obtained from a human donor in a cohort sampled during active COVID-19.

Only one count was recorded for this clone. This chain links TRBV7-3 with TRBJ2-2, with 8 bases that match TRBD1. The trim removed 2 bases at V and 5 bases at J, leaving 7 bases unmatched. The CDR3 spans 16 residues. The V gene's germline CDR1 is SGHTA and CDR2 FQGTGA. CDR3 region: CASSLRSQGATGELFF. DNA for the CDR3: TGTGCCAGCAGCTTACGATCCCAGGGGGCGACCGGGGAGCTGTTTTTT.

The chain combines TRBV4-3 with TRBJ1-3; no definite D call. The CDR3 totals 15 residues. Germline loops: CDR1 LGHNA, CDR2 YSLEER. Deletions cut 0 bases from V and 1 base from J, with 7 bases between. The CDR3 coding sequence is TGCGCCAGCAGCCAAGAGGCCGGGTCTGGAAACACCATATATTTT. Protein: CASSQEAGSGNTIYF.

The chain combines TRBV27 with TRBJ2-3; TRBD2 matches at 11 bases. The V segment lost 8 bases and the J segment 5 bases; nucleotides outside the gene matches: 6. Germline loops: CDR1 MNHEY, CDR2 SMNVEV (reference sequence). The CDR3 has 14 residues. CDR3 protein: CASGASGGKDTQYF. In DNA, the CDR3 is TGTGCCAGCGGGGCTAGCGGGGGGAAAGATACGCAGTATTTT.

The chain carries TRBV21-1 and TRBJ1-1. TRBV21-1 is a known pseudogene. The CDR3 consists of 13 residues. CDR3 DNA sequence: TGTGGACCCTATGAGCCGGGTCGGACTGAAGCTTTCTTT. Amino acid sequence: CGPYEPGRTEAFF.

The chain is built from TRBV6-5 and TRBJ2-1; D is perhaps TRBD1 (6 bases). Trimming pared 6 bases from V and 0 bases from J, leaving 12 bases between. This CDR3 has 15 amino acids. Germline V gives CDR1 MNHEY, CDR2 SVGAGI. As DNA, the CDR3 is TGTGCCAGCAGACCTGGACAGAGCTCCTACAATGAGCAGTTCTTC. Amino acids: CASRPGQSSYNEQFF.

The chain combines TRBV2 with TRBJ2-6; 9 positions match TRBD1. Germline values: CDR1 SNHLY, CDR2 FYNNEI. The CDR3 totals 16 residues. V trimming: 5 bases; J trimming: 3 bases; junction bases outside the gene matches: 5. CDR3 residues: CASSMDRGLGANVLTF. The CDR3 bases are TGTGCCAGCAGTATGGACAGGGGCCTTGGGGCCAACGTCCTGACTTTC.

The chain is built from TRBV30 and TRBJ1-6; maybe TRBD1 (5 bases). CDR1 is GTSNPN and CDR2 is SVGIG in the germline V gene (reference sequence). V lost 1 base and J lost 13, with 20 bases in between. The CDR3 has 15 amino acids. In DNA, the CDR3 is TGTGCCTGGAGTGGAGGGGCGGAGGGCTCTTGGCCCCTCCACTTT. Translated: CAWSGGAEGSWPLHF.

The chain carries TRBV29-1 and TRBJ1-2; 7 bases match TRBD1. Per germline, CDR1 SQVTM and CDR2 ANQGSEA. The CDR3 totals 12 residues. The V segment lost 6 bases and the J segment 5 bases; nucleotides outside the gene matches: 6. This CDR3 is CSVQGQNYGYTF. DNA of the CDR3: TGCAGCGTCCAGGGACAGAATTATGGCTACACCTTC.

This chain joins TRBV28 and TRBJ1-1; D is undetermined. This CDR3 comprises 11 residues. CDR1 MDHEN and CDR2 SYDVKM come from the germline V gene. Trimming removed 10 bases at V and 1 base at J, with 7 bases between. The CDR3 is CATSGNTEAFF. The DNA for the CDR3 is TGTGCCACCTCCGGGAACACTGAAGCTTTCTTT.

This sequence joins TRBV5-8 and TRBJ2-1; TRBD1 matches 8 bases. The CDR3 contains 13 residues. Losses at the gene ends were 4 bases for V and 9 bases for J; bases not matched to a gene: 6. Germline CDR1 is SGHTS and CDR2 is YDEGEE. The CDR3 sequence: CASSNYQGAEQFF. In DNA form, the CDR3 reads TGTGCCAGCAGCAATTATCAGGGGGCTGAGCAGTTCTTC.

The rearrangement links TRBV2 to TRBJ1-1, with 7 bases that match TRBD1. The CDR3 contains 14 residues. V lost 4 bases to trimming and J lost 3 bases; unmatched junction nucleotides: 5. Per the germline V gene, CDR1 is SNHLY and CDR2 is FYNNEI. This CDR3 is CASSASGGYTEAFF. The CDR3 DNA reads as TGTGCCAGCAGTGCTTCAGGGGGTTACACTGAAGCTTTCTTT.

The CDR3 spells CASSYPDTGGKAFF. As DNA, the CDR3 is TGTGCCAGCAGTTACCCTGACACCGGAGGGAAAGCTTTCTTT. The chain recombines TRBV6-5 with TRBJ1-1; unclear D gene. V was cut by 2 bases and J by 9 bases, with 16 bases left in between. Germline-derived CDR1 and CDR2 are MNHEY and SVGAGI. CDR3 length: 14 residues.

The CDR3 is CASSSGTVNTEAFF. CDR3 nucleotides: TGTGCCAGTAGTAGCGGGACAGTGAACACTGAAGCTTTCTTT. The V call is TRBV19, the J call TRBJ1-1, with 7 bases identical to TRBD1. CDR1 is LNHDA and CDR2 is SQIVND in the germline V gene (reference sequence). This CDR3 region has 14 residues. V lost 4 bases, J lost 0 bases, and 2 bases stayed unmatched.

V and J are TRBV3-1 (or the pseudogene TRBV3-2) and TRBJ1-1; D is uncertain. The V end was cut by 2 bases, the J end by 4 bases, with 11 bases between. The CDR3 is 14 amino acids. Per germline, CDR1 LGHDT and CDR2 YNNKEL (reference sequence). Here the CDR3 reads CASSQMYSATEAFF. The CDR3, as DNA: TGTGCCAGCAGCCAAATGTACAGTGCCACTGAAGCTTTCTTT.

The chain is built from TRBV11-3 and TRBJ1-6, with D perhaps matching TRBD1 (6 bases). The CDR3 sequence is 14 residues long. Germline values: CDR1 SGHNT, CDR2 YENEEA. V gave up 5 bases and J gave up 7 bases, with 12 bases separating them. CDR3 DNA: TGTGCCAGCAGCCCCGGGACATACAATTCACCCCTCCACTTT. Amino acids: CASSPGTYNSPLHF.

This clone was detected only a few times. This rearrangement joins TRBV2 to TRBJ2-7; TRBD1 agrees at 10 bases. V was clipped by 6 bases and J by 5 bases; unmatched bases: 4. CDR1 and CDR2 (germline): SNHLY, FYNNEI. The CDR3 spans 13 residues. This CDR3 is CASSRDRGHEQYF. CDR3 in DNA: TGTGCCAGCAGCCGGGACAGGGGCCACGAGCAGTACTTC.

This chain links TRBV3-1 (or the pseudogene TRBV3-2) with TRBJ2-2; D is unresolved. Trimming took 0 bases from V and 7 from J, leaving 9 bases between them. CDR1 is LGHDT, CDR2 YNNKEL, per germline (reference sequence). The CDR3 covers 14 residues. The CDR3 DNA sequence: TGTGCCAGCAGCCAAGATTTCGTAGTCGGGGAGCTGTTTTTT. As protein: CASSQDFVVGELFF.

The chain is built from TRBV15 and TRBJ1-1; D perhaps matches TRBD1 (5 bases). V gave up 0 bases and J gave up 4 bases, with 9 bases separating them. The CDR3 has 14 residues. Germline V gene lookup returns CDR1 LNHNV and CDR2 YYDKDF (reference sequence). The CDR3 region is CATSRDGGSTEAFF. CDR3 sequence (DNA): TGTGCCACCAGCAGAGATGGGGGGAGCACTGAAGCTTTCTTT.

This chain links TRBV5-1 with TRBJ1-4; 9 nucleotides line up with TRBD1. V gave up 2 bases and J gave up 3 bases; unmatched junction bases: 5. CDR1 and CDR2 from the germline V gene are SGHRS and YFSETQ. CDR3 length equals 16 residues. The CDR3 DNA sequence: TGCGCCAGCAGCTTCACCGGGACAGGGCCTAATGAAAAACTGTTTTTT. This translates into CASSFTGTGPNEKLFF.

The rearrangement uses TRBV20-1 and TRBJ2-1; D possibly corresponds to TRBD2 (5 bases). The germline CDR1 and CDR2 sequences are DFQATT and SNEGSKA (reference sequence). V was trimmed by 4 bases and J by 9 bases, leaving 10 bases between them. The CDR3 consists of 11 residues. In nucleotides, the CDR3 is TGCAGTGCTATCGGACTGAGTGAGCAGTTCTTC. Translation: CSAIGLSEQFF.

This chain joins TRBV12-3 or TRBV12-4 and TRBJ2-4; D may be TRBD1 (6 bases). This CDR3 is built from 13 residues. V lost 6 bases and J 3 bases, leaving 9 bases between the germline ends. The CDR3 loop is CASRVDSKNIQYF. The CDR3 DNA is TGTGCCAGCAGGGTGGACAGCAAAAACATTCAGTACTTC.

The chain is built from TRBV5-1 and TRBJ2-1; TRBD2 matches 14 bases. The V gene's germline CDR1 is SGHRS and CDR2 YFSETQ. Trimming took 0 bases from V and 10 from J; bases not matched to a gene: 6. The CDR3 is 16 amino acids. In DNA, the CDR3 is TGCGCCAGCAGCTTGGTGGGGACTAGCGGGGGAGGAGAGCAGTTCTTC. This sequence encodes CASSLVGTSGGGEQFF.

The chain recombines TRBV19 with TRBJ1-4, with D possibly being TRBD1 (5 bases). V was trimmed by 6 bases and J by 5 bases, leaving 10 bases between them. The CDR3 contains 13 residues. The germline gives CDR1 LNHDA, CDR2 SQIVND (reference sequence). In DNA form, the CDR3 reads TGTGCCAGTAGACAGGTCGGAAATGAAAAACTGTTTTTT. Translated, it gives CASRQVGNEKLFF.

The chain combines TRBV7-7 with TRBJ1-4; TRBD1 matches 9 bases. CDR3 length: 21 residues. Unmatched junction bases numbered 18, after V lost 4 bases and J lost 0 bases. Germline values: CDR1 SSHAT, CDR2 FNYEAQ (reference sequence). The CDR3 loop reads CASSSLKLTGTGYATNEKLFF. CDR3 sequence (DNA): TGTGCCAGCAGCTCCTTGAAGCTAACCGGGACAGGGTATGCAACTAATGAAAAACTGTTTTTT.